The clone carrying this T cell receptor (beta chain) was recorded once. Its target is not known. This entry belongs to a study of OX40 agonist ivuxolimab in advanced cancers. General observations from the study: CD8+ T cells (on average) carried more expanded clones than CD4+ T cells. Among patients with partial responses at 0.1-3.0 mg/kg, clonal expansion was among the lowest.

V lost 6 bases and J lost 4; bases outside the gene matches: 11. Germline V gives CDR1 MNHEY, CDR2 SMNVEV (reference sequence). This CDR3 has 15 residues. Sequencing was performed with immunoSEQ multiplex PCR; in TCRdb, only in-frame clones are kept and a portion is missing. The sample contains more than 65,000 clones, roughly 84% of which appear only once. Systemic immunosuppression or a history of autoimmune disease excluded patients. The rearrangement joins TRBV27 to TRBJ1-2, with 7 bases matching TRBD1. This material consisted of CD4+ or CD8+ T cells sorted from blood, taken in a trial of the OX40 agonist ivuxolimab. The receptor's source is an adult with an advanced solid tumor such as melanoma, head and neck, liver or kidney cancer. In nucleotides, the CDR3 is TGTGCCAGCAGCTGGTCAGCCGGGACAGCCTATGGCTACACCTTC. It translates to CASSWSAGTAYGYTF.